The 27 T cell receptor beta chains below all came from one sample that was sequenced in a study of cytomegalovirus exposure and HLA in healthy donors. The PCR used 60 Vbeta and 13 Jbeta primers. Here immunoSEQ multiplex PCR was the method, and the copy in TCRdb shows in-frame clones only, minus some. The sample lists about 160,000 clones; just under 80% were seen once. Sequencing used PBMCs. All receptors come from a woman aged 50 to 60 in good health and CMV-seronegative.

The rearrangement uses TRBV7-2 and TRBJ2-4; 10 nucleotides align to TRBD1. Germline V gives CDR1 SGHTA, CDR2 FQGNSA. Trimming removed 2 bases from V and 7 bases from J; junction bases left unmatched: 5. CDR3 length: 15 residues. The CDR3 DNA reads as TGTGCCAGCAGCTTACGGGGACAGGGGAGGAACATTCAGTACTTC. It specifies CASSLRGQGRNIQYF. The whole variable domain, filled in from reference TRBV7-2 and TRBJ2-4, reads GAGVSQSPSNKVTEKGKDVELRCDPISGHTALYWYRQSLGQGLEFLIYFQGNSAPDKSGLPSDRFSAERTGGSVSTLTIQRTQQEDSAVYLCASSLRGQGRNIQYFGAGTRLSVL.

The rearrangement joins TRBV11-2 to TRBJ2-7; 7 bases are shared with TRBD2. V trimming: 8 bases; J trimming: 6 bases; junction bases outside the gene matches: 16. Germline V gene data show CDR1 as SGHAT and CDR2 as FQNNGV. The CDR3 loop spans 15 amino acids. The CDR3 loop reads CASRTWGGSPSEQYF. CDR3 bases: TGTGCCAGCCGCACCTGGGGCGGGAGCCCCTCCGAGCAGTACTTC.

This chain connects TRBV6-5 to TRBJ1-2; D gene unclear. Germline V CDR1 and CDR2: MNHEY, SVGAGI. The CDR3 sequence is 14 residues long. Trimming left V 2 bases short and J 1 base short, with 8 bases between. The CDR3 DNA is TGTGCCAGCAGTTACGACTCCTATAACTATGGCTACACCTTC. Translating gives CASSYDSYNYGYTF.

The chain employs TRBV7-8 and TRBJ1-2, with a weak D call TRBD1 (6 bases). This CDR3 has 16 residues. Trimming took off 1 base at V and 2 bases at J, with 14 bases between the two ends. Germline V gives CDR1 SGHVS, CDR2 FQNEAQ. CDR3 nucleotides: TGTGCCAGCAGCTTAGAGAGAGGACAGAAGAACTATGGCTACACCTTC. This codes for CASSLERGQKNYGYTF.

The CDR3 loop reads CASSFFRVGEAFF. The CDR3 DNA reads TGTGCCAGCAGTTTCTTCAGGGTGGGAGAAGCTTTCTTT. The genes are TRBV28 and TRBJ1-1, with D possibly TRBD1 on 5 matching bases. This CDR3 has 13 residues. V lost 3 bases and J 8 bases, leaving 13 bases between the germline ends. Germline V gene data show CDR1 as MDHEN and CDR2 as SYDVKM.

The chain employs TRBV6-1 and TRBJ2-7; D may be TRBD1 (5 bases). Germline CDR1 MNHNS, CDR2 SASEGT. CDR3 length equals 14 residues. The V end was cut by 4 bases, the J end by 6 bases, with 16 bases between. CDR3 sequence: CASSADISPGEQYF. The CDR3 DNA follows: TGTGCCAGCAGTGCGGACATTTCACCAGGCGAGCAGTACTTC.

The chain recombines TRBV9 with TRBJ2-1; D call uncertain. Deletions cut 3 bases from V and 4 bases from J, with 17 bases between. CDR1 SGDLS and CDR2 YYNGEE come from the germline V gene. This CDR3 is built from 16 residues. The CDR3 coding sequence is TGTGCCAGCAGCGCACCTAGAACGGCTGTTTACAATGAGCAGTTCTTC. As protein: CASSAPRTAVYNEQFF.

The chain joins TRBV6-6 to TRBJ2-3; 7 positions agree with TRBD2. There are 13 residues in the CDR3. V gave up 7 bases and J gave up 1 base; unmatched junction bases: 2. Germline lookup yields CDR1 MNHNY and CDR2 SVGAGI (reference sequence). The CDR3 DNA reads TGTGCCAGCAAGCGGGGTGGCACAGATACGCAGTATTTT. It is translated as CASKRGGTDTQYF.

The chain recombines TRBV11-2 with TRBJ2-1; 10 nucleotides match TRBD2. CDR1 and CDR2 from the germline V gene are SGHAT and FQNNGV. V lost 3 bases to trimming and J lost 7 bases; unmatched junction nucleotides: 9. The CDR3 has 16 amino acids. The CDR3 DNA reads as TGTGCCAGCAGCTTGCAGCCTAGCGGGGGCACGAATGAGCAGTTCTTC. Translated: CASSLQPSGGTNEQFF.

This chain links TRBV4-1 with TRBJ2-3, with 10 bases matching TRBD2. The CDR3 totals 16 residues. The trim removed 2 bases at V and 10 bases at J, leaving 12 bases unmatched. From germline, CDR1 is MGHRA and CDR2 YSYEKL. The CDR3 loop reads CASSQPRASGGSAQYF. The DNA for the CDR3 is TGCGCCAGCAGCCAACCCCGGGCTAGCGGGGGAAGTGCGCAGTATTTT.

This clone was detected only a few times. As DNA, the CDR3 is TGTGCCAGCAGTCTTGGGACAGGGAGAGGAAACACCATATATTTT. Translated: CASSLGTGRGNTIYF. V is TRBV6-5 and J is TRBJ1-3; 9 positions agree with TRBD1. The germline gives CDR1 MNHEY, CDR2 SVGAGI. V lost 5 bases, J lost 4 bases, and 6 bases stayed unmatched. The CDR3 loop spans 15 amino acids.

The V gene is TRBV5-4, the J gene TRBJ2-5, with TRBD2 matching over 8 bases. Germline V CDR1 and CDR2: SGHNT, YYREEE (reference sequence). The J segment lost 8 bases and the V segment lost 1 base, leaving 10 bases of the junction unmatched. This CDR3 has 15 amino acids. The CDR3 here is CASSLQSGSATTQYF. DNA for the CDR3: TGTGCCAGCAGCTTGCAGAGCGGGAGTGCGACAACCCAGTACTTC.

This sequence joins TRBV9 and TRBJ2-1, with 8 bases identical to TRBD1. J was trimmed by 9 bases and V by 0 bases; bases with no gene match: 8. The CDR3 consists of 15 residues. Germline assignment: CDR1 SGDLS and CDR2 YYNGEE. In DNA, the CDR3 is TGTGCCAGCAGCGTAGTCGGACAGGGCACTAGTGAGCAGTTCTTC. This codes for CASSVVGQGTSEQFF.

This chain joins TRBV18 and TRBJ2-1, with unresolved D. CDR1 and CDR2 (germline): KGHSH, LQKENI. The CDR3 loop spans 14 amino acids. V was shortened by 3 bases and J by 7 bases, with 13 bases between the two germline ends. The CDR3 sequence is CASSPTPTVNEQFF. In nucleotides, the CDR3 is TGTGCCAGCTCACCCACACCAACAGTTAATGAGCAGTTCTTC.

This clone appeared a few times. The chain employs TRBV27 and TRBJ2-1; TRBD2 matches at 16 bases. There are 20 residues in the CDR3. V dropped 6 bases and J dropped 6; count of bases not matched to a gene: 17. Germline CDR1 and CDR2: MNHEY and SMNVEV (reference sequence). The CDR3 DNA follows: TGTGCCAGCAGAATAGTGCCGGGACTAGCGGGAGGGCGACCCATCAATGAGCAGTTCTTC. Its protein is CASRIVPGLAGGRPINEQFF.

The CDR3 DNA reads as TGCGCCAGCAGCTTGGTAGGACAGGGTCCCGAGCAGTACTTC. This translates into CASSLVGQGPEQYF. The chain couples TRBV5-1 to TRBJ2-7; TRBD1 matches 8 bases. V dropped 0 bases and J dropped 6; count of bases not matched to a gene: 5. CDR1 and CDR2 from the germline V gene are SGHRS and YFSETQ. The CDR3 spans 14 residues.

CDR3 coding DNA: TGTGCCAGTAGTCCGTCCGATGAGCAGTTCTTC. Translating gives CASSPSDEQFF. The J gene is TRBJ2-1, the V gene TRBV19; D not resolved. The V end lost 5 bases, the J end lost 8 bases, and 7 bases lay between the germline ends. Germline CDR1 is LNHDA and CDR2 is SQIVND (reference sequence). CDR3 length: 11 residues.

This chain connects TRBV5-1 to TRBJ2-3; 11 bases align to TRBD2. CDR1 is SGHRS and CDR2 is YFSETQ in the germline V gene. The CDR3 loop spans 16 amino acids. The trim removed 7 bases at V and 0 bases at J, leaving 7 bases unmatched. This chain's CDR3 is CASSHGTSGSTDTQYF. CDR3 coding DNA: TGCGCCAGCTCCCACGGGACTAGCGGAAGCACAGATACGCAGTATTTT.

This clone has only one observation. The chain uses TRBV7-9 and TRBJ2-1, with 11 bases lining up with TRBD1. The CDR3 has 15 residues. Germline V gene data show CDR1 as SEHNR and CDR2 as FQNEAQ (reference sequence). Trimming removed 4 bases from V and 5 bases from J; junction bases left unmatched: 4. CDR3 in amino acids: CASSSWDRGNNEQFF. The CDR3 nucleotides are TGTGCCAGCAGCTCTTGGGACAGGGGGAACAATGAGCAGTTCTTC. Full variable domain (outside the CDR3, taken from reference TRBV7-9 and TRBJ2-1): DTGVSQNPRHKITKRGQNVTFRCDPISEHNRLYWYRQTLGQGPEFLTYFQNEAQLEKSRLLSDRFSAERPKGSFSTLEIQRTEQGDSAMYLCASSSWDRGNNEQFFGPGTRLTVL.

The chain has TRBV19 and TRBJ1-5; 7 bases match TRBD1. This CDR3 contains 20 residues. Germline V gives CDR1 LNHDA, CDR2 SQIVND (reference sequence). The V gene end was trimmed by 4 bases and the J gene end by 5 bases; junction bases not matched to a gene: 23. The CDR3 protein is CASSTRHSDRAQDRDQPQHF. The CDR3 DNA reads TGTGCCAGTAGTACCCGACACTCCGACAGGGCCCAGGATAGGGATCAGCCCCAGCATTTT.

This clone was detected only a few times. The chain carries TRBV2 and TRBJ2-3; D is perhaps TRBD2 (5 bases). The CDR3 covers 12 residues. Trimming removed 8 bases at V and 2 bases at J, with 8 bases between. Germline CDR1 reads SNHLY; CDR2 reads FYNNEI. In DNA, the CDR3 is TGTGCCAGCCGGGAATTCACAGATACGCAGTATTTT. Translating gives CASREFTDTQYF.

This chain joins TRBV5-5 and TRBJ2-7, with 8 positions matching TRBD1. Germline assignment: CDR1 SGHKS and CDR2 YYEKEE (reference sequence). This CDR3 has 16 amino acids. The ends lost 1 base at V and 2 bases at J; junction bases unmatched: 8. CDR3: CASSLIRGQGPYEQYF. The CDR3 region has the DNA TGTGCCAGCAGCTTGATTCGCGGACAGGGACCCTACGAGCAGTACTTC.

This rearrangement joins TRBV7-2 to TRBJ2-2; 10 bases line up with TRBD1. CDR3 length: 15 amino acids. Per the germline V gene, CDR1 is SGHTA and CDR2 is FQGNSA. The junction had 4 bases not matched to a gene; V was cut back by 4 bases and J by 5 bases. The CDR3 region is CASSWTGGRTGELFF. The CDR3 region has the DNA TGTGCCAGCAGCTGGACAGGGGGGAGGACCGGGGAGCTGTTTTTT.

The chain employs TRBV5-6 and TRBJ1-2; D not resolved. V gave up 1 base and J gave up 6 bases, with 16 bases separating them. The germline gives CDR1 SGHDT, CDR2 YYEEEE. CDR3 length: 15 residues. CDR3 coding DNA: TGTGCCAGCAGCTTGATGTTGTACATAAAAGATGGCTACACCTTC. Protein product: CASSLMLYIKDGYTF. Based on the CDR3 plus reference TRBV5-6 and TRBJ1-2, the full variable domain is DAGVTQSPTHLIKTRGQQVTLRCSPKSGHDTVSWYQQALGQGPQFIFQYYEEEERQRGNFPDRFSGHQFPNYSSELNVNALLLGDSALYLCASSLMLYIKDGYTFGSGTRLTVV.

The chain joins TRBV7-9 to TRBJ1-2, with D possibly matching TRBD1 (5 bases). Trimming cost V 5 bases and J 2 bases, with 12 bases left between them. CDR1 is SEHNR and CDR2 is FQNEAQ in the germline V gene (reference sequence). CDR3 length: 14 amino acids. The CDR3 nucleotides read TGTGCCAGCAGCACGTTACAGGACAACTATGGCTACACCTTC. Its protein product is CASSTLQDNYGYTF. The variable domain in full, completed from reference TRBV7-9 and TRBJ1-2, reads DTGVSQNPRHKITKRGQNVTFRCDPISEHNRLYWYRQTLGQGPEFLTYFQNEAQLEKSRLLSDRFSAERPKGSFSTLEIQRTEQGDSAMYLCASSTLQDNYGYTFGSGTRLTVV.

The chain carries TRBV11-2 and TRBJ2-2; 9 bases line up with TRBD1. This CDR3 is built from 18 residues. Germline-derived CDR1 and CDR2 are SGHAT and FQNNGV. V trimming: 3 bases; J trimming: 2 bases; junction bases outside the gene matches: 10. The CDR3 region has the DNA TGTGCCAGCAGCTTTTCCCGACACAGGGGGCCAAACACCGGGGAGCTGTTTTTT. Translated: CASSFSRHRGPNTGELFF.

The rearrangement joins TRBV5-4 to TRBJ2-6, with TRBD2 as a possible D gene (6 bases). Between the trimmed V and J ends, which lost 1 base and 2 bases, there was a span of 13 bases. Germline CDR1 and CDR2: SGHNT and YYREEE (reference sequence). The CDR3 loop spans 17 amino acids. As DNA, the CDR3 is TGTGCCAGCAGCTTGTCGGGGTGGGGGGCTGGGGCCAACGTCCTGACTTTC. It codes for CASSLSGWGAGANVLTF.